This TCR beta chain was obtained from a study of post-analysis software for immune sequencing data (dated by TCRdb to the mid-2010s). At the level of the whole study: Disease courses on record covered relapsing-remitting, secondary progressive and progressive-relapsing multiple sclerosis, though some patients had no subtype annotation. The multiple sclerosis patient repertoires were compared with about a dozen previously published healthy control repertoires from donors aged about 6 to 26 years. A subset of samples was prepared in parallel using single-end sample barcoding, then pooled and co-amplified after Illumina adapter ligation.

Per the germline V gene, ENHRY is the CDR1 and SYGVKD is the CDR2. Counted from cysteine to phenylalanine, this CDR3 has 18 amino acids. This entry keeps only the CDR3 DNA: 54 bases, framed from base 1. For this chain, trimming is 2 bases at the V end and 1 base at the J end, and the number of junction bases without a gene match is 7. Libraries were made using PCR. TCRdb shows the sequencer as Illumina HiSeq 2500. To reduce PCR and sequencing biases, unique molecular identifiers were incorporated into the TCR beta cDNA libraries. Every 1 to 10 million input T cells yielded 500,000 or so cDNA molecules, meaning each molecule approximated one T cell. The patient libraries were prepared and sequenced using the same protocol as the earlier healthy control dataset. Within a given batch, samples were prepared together, multiplexed and sequenced on the same HiSeq lane. Concerning the study's data processing: Raw barcoded reads were processed with MIGEC, and single-read molecular identifier groups were discarded before consensus assembly and CDR3 extraction. Clonotype tables were post-analysed with VDJtools, and diversity was normalized by down-sampling all datasets to the smallest sample size. Repertoire overlap clustering matched CDR3 amino acid but not nucleotide sequences to correct batch-related cross-sample contamination. In TCRdb, the public reads were trimmed at Q25 with fastp and aligned with MiXCR, with productive beta chains retained. CDR3 protein duplicates are merged, each entry listing the most common genes and DNA. TCRdb's processing, not the authors', yielded these V and J calls. The sample yields 450,000 or so distinct CDR3 sequences; nearly 45% were counted once. About 12% of the sample is taken by the ten largest.

Study-wide conclusions, independent of this receptor: Multiple sclerosis patients had significantly lower normalized Chao1 diversity than controls, a result that suggests substantial peripheral T-cell clonal expansion. When samples were clustered directly using the F measure, samples prepared in the same batch co-clustered strongly, which prompted a batch-effect correction. Roughly 5 TRBV segments, including TRBV5-6, TRBV5-1 and TRBV20-1, were significantly more frequent in patients than controls. The control group was slightly older than the multiple sclerosis patient group.

Notes on this clonotype: Its antigen is currently not known. No clone much larger than this one lies a single base away; base qualities are absent.

TCR beta repertoires were profiled from peripheral blood of about a dozen young patients with multiple sclerosis to demonstrate the VDJtools post-analysis software. The multiple sclerosis patients were children and adolescents between roughly 6 and 16 years of age. The origin of this receptor is a girl aged 10-17 years with multiple sclerosis. The receptor chain draws on TRBV10-3 and TRBJ2-1; 11 central nucleotides agree with TRBD2. The sequenced sample was blood. The nucleotide sequence reads as follows: TGTGCCATCAGTGAGGGGGCTAGCGGGAGGTCATCCTACAATGAGCAGTTCTTC. The encoded protein is CAISEGASGRSSYNEQFF.